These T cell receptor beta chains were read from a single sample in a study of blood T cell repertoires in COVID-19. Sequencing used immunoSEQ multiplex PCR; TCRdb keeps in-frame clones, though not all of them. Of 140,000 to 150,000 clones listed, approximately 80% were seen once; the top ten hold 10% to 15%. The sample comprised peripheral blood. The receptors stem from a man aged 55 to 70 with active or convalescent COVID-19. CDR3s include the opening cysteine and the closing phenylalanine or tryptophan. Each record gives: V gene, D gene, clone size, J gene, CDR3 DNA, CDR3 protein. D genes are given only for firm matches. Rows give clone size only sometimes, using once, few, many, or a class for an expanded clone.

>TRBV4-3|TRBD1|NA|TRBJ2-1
TGCGCCAGCAGCCACCGACAGGGTAACAATGAGCAGTTCTTC
CASSHRQGNNEQFF
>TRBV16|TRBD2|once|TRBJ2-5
TGTGCCAGCAGCCGGCCGGGACTAGCGGGAGTAGGGGAGACCCAGTACTTC
CASSRPGLAGVGETQYF
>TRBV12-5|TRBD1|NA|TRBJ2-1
TGTGCTAGTGGTGGTTCAGGGGGAAACAATGAGCAGTTCTTC
CASGGSGGNNEQFF
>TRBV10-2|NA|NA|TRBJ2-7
TGCGCCAGCTTTCCAGGTTCCGGCGAGCAGTACTTC
CASFPGSGEQYF
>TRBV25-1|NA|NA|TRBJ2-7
TGTGCCAGCAGTGAATATAAGGGGAACAGGGCGGAACAGTACTTC
CASSEYKGNRAEQYF
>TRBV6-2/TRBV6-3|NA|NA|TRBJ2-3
TGTGCCAGCAGTTACTCGAGAAGCTTAGATACGCAGTATTTT
CASSYSRSLDTQYF
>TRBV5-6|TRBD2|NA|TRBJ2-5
TGTGCCAGCAGCTTGTTTAGCGGGTACGAGGGGGAGACCCAGTACTTC
CASSLFSGYEGETQYF
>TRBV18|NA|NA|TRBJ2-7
TGTGCCAGCTCACCACTACCGGGGGGCACCCCCTACGAGCAGTACTTC
CASSPLPGGTPYEQYF
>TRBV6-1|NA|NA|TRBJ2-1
TGTGCCAGCAGTGTCAGGGGTATATTGTCCTACAATGAGCAGTTCTTC
CASSVRGILSYNEQFF
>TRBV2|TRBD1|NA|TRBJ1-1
TGTGCCAGCGGTAACCAGGGGGGGAACACTGAAGCTTTCTTT
CASGNQGGNTEAFF
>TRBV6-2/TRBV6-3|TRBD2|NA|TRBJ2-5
TGTGCCAGCAGTTTCTTCCCAGCGGGAGGGCCGGGGACCCAGTACTTC
CASSFFPAGGPGTQYF
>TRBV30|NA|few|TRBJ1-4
TGTGCTCAGAACATGGGAGGGGATAATGAAAAACTGTTTTTT
CAQNMGGDNEKLFF
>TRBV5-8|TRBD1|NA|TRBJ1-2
TGTGCCAGCAGCTCCCGGACAGGGAGCCCTCAGGGCTACACCTTC
CASSSRTGSPQGYTF
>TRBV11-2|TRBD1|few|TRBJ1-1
TGTGCCAGCAGCTATGGACAGGGGACTGAAGCTTTCTTT
CASSYGQGTEAFF
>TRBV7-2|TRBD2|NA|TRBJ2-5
TGTGCCAGCAGCTCCGGGACTAGCCGGGAGACCCAGTACTTC
CASSSGTSRETQYF
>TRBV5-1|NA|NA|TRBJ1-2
TGCGCCAGCAGCTTGGACCCACAGATTTATGGCTACACCTTC
CASSLDPQIYGYTF
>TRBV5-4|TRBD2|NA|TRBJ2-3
TGTGCCAGCAGCTTGAGGACTAGCGGCACAGATACGCAGTATTTT
CASSLRTSGTDTQYF
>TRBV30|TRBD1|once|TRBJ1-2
TGTGCCTGGCGAGGGACAGACAGGGACTATGGCTACACCTTC
CAWRGTDRDYGYTF
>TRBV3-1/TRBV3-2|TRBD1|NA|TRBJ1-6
TGTGCCAGCAGCCAAGGACAGGGCGGATCACCCCTCCACTTT
CASSQGQGGSPLHF
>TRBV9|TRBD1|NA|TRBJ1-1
TGTGCCAGCAGCATGCGCGGGGCAGGGGGATCCAACGCTGAAGCTTTCTTT
CASSMRGAGGSNAEAFF
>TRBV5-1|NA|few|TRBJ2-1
TGCGCCAGCAGTAGTATGGGGGGCTCCTACAATGAGCAGTTCTTC
CASSSMGGSYNEQFF
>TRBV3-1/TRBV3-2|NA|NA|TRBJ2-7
TGTGCCAGCAGCCAAGCGACTACCAACTACGAGCAGTACTTC
CASSQATTNYEQYF
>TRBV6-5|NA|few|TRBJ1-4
TGTGCCAGCAGCCTCGAACTGGCAACTAATGAAAAACTGTTTTTT
CASSLELATNEKLFF
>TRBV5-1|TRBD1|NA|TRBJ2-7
TGCGCCAGCAGCTTGGGGGCCCCGGGACAGGGGGCCTACGAGCAGTACTTC
CASSLGAPGQGAYEQYF
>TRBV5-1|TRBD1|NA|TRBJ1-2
TGCGCCAGCAGCTTGGGTGGACAGGCTAAGGGCTACACCTTC
CASSLGGQAKGYTF
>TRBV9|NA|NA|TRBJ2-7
TGTGCCAGCTCCGCCGGGTGGCTAGCCACTTACGAGCAGTACTTC
CASSAGWLATYEQYF
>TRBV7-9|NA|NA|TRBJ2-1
TGTGCCAGCAGCCGAGCCATCCGTTACAATGAGCAGTTCTTC
CASSRAIRYNEQFF
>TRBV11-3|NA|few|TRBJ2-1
TGTGCCAGCAGCGAAAGGGGGAACAGTGAGCAGTTCTTC
CASSERGNSEQFF
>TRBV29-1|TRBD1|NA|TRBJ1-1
TGCAGCGTTGGGGACAGGGGGGATACTGAAGCTTTCTTT
CSVGDRGDTEAFF
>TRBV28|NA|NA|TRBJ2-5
TGTGCCAGCAGACTTAAGCCATGGGAGACCCAGTACTTC
CASRLKPWETQYF
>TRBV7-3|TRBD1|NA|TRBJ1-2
TGTGCCAGCAGCCCCGGGACAGGGGACTATGGCTACACCTTC
CASSPGTGDYGYTF
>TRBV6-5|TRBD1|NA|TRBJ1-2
TGTGCCAGCAGGGAGAGCCGGACAGGGAACTATGGCTACACCTTC
CASRESRTGNYGYTF
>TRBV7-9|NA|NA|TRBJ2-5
TGTGCCAGCAGCTTAGGAGGGATCCAAGAGACCCAGTACTTC
CASSLGGIQETQYF
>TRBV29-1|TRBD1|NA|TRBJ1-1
TGCAGCGTTGCAGGGGGACGGACTGAAGCTTTCTTT
CSVAGGRTEAFF
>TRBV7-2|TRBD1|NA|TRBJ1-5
TGTGCCAGCAGCTTACAGGGGGCGCGCAATCAGCCCCAGCATTTT
CASSLQGARNQPQHF
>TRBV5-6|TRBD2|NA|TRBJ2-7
TGTGCCAGCAGCTTGGGACTAGCGGGAGTTCTCGAGCAGTACTTC
CASSLGLAGVLEQYF
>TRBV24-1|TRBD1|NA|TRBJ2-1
TGTGCCACCAGTGATTGGGGGGGACAGGGGATGAATGAGCAGTTCTTC
CATSDWGGQGMNEQFF
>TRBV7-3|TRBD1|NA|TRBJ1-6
TGTGCCAGCAGCTTAACAACAGGGGGTTCACCCCTCCACTTT
CASSLTTGGSPLHF
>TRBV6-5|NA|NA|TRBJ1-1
TGTGCCAGCGGAAAGACAGGCGGGGCTTTCTTT
CASGKTGGAFF
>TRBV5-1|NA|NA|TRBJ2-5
TGCGCCAGCAGCTTGGCGCTTGAGGAGACCCAGTACTTC
CASSLALEETQYF
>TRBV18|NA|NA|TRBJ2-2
TGTGCCAGCTCACCATCCGTCGACACCGGGGAGCTGTTTTTT
CASSPSVDTGELFF
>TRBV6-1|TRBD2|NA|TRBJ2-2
TGTGCCAGCAGTGGGAGGGGACTAGCGGTTCCGGGCACCGGGGAGCTGTTTTTT
CASSGRGLAVPGTGELFF